Following are 12 T cell receptor beta chains from one sample sequenced in a study of blood T cell repertoires in COVID-19. Clones were sequenced by immunoSEQ multiplex PCR, and TCRdb holds only the in-frame ones, with some missing. The sample has over 95,000 clones, roughly 90% seen once. Specimen: peripheral blood. Receptors were obtained from a human donor with acute or convalescent COVID-19. The donor label of this sample is uncertain.

The genes are TRBV7-6 and TRBJ2-1, with D hard to call. The CDR3 contains 16 residues. Trimming took off 5 bases at V and 4 bases at J, with 18 bases between the two ends. The germline CDR1 and CDR2 sequences are SGHVS and FNYEAQ. The CDR3 region has the DNA TGTGCCAGCAGCCCTTTTGCGGCGATGAAATACAATGAGCAGTTCTTC. This encodes CASSPFAAMKYNEQFF.

DNA of the CDR3: TGTGCCAGCTCACCACCGGGACAAGGAGAGACCCAGTACTTC. It encodes CASSPPGQGETQYF. The chain carries TRBV18 and TRBJ2-5, with D maybe TRBD1 (6 bases). The germline V gene has CDR1 KGHSH and CDR2 LQKENI. The CDR3 runs 14 residues. Trimming took off 0 bases at V and 4 bases at J, with 9 bases between the two ends. Complete variable domain (other parts from reference TRBV18 and TRBJ2-5): NAGVMQNPRHLVRRRGQEARLRCSPMKGHSHVYWYRQLPEEGLKFMVYLQKENIIDESGMPKERFSAEFPKEGPSILRIQQVVRGDSAAYFCASSPPGQGETQYFGPGTRLLVL.

The gene calls are TRBV29-1 and TRBJ1-1, with a weak D call TRBD1 (5 bases). The length of the CDR3 is 12 residues. The germline CDR1 and CDR2 sequences are SQVTM and ANQGSEA. Deletions cut 6 bases from V and 4 bases from J, with 12 bases between. The CDR3 loop is CSVHSGGTEAFF. The CDR3 DNA is TGCAGCGTCCACTCGGGGGGCACTGAAGCTTTCTTT.

The gene calls are TRBV11-2 and TRBJ2-1; 8 bases are shared with TRBD1. The CDR3 loop spans 14 amino acids. After removal of 3 bases from V and 7 bases from J, the junction contained 5 bases not matched to a gene. Germline CDR1 reads SGHAT; CDR2 reads FQNNGV. The CDR3 region has the DNA TGTGCCAGCAGCTTGCTGGACAGGGTAAATGAGCAGTTCTTC. Translated, it gives CASSLLDRVNEQFF.

The rearrangement links TRBV30 to TRBJ1-5; 8 nucleotides line up with TRBD1. J gave up 0 bases and V 2 bases, and 6 bases lay outside the gene matches. Germline CDR1 reads GTSNPN; CDR2 reads SVGIG (reference sequence). This CDR3 has 16 amino acids. The CDR3 sequence: CAWSTRGLGSNQPQHF. CDR3 sequence (DNA): TGTGCCTGGAGTACCAGGGGGCTGGGTAGCAATCAGCCCCAGCATTTT.

This clone occurred a few times. This chain connects TRBV6-6 to TRBJ1-4; the match to TRBD1 covers 8 bases. The germline V gene has CDR1 MNHNY and CDR2 SVGAGI (reference sequence). The ends lost 4 bases at V and 7 bases at J; junction bases unmatched: 8. This CDR3 is 15 amino acids long. The CDR3 here is CASSLTGTGGEKLFF. The CDR3 region has the DNA TGTGCCAGCAGTTTAACCGGGACAGGAGGTGAAAAACTGTTTTTT.

This chain joins TRBV7-9 and TRBJ1-4, with TRBD1 matching 8 bases. Germline CDR1 reads SEHNR; CDR2 reads FQNEAQ (reference sequence). V lost 4 bases, J lost 3 bases, and 4 bases stayed unmatched. CDR3 length equals 15 residues. The CDR3 is CASSSQTGANEKLFF. The CDR3, as DNA: TGTGCCAGCAGCTCTCAGACAGGGGCTAATGAAAAACTGTTTTTT.

The chain recombines TRBV7-8 with TRBJ1-2; D remains unclear. The V end was cut by 0 bases, the J end by 5 bases, with 16 bases between. The CDR3 is made up of 16 amino acids. Germline V lookup: CDR1 SGHVS, CDR2 FQNEAQ. CDR3 in DNA: TGTGCCAGCAGCTTAGCAAGGACCCGGGAGGGATATGGCTACACCTTC. It yields the protein CASSLARTREGYGYTF.

The rearrangement joins TRBV18 to TRBJ1-1, with D possibly matching TRBD1 (6 bases). Trimming took off 2 bases at V and 4 bases at J, with 8 bases between the two ends. The CDR3 is 13 amino acids. Germline CDR1 KGHSH, CDR2 LQKENI. DNA of the CDR3: TGTGCCAGCTCACCAGACAGGTCCACTGAAGCTTTCTTT. The encoded protein is CASSPDRSTEAFF.

The chain is built from TRBV19 and TRBJ2-5, with D perhaps TRBD2 (6 bases). The CDR3 extends over 14 amino acids. CDR1 is LNHDA and CDR2 is SQIVND in the germline V gene (reference sequence). Trimming cost V 9 bases and J 4 bases, with 18 bases left between them. For the CDR3, the DNA is TGTGCCAGCCAAAGGGACTCGATGGGAGAGACCCAGTACTTC. This encodes CASQRDSMGETQYF.

The chain links TRBV7-9 to TRBJ1-5; D remains unclear. V was cut by 5 bases and J by 3 bases, with 8 bases left in between. The CDR3 spans 13 residues. Germline V gives CDR1 SEHNR, CDR2 FQNEAQ (reference sequence). CDR3 bases: TGTGCCAGCAGCCAAAACACCAATCAGCCCCAGCATTTT. Protein product: CASSQNTNQPQHF.

This rearrangement joins TRBV6-2 or TRBV6-3 to TRBJ2-7; 7 bases are a match to TRBD1. V shed 2 bases, J shed 6 bases, and the junction held 4 bases outside the gene matches. Germline V gives CDR1 MNHEY, CDR2 SVGEGT. The CDR3 runs 13 residues. CDR3 sequence (DNA): TGTGCCAGCAGTTACGCAGGGGGTATCGAGCAGTACTTC. It translates to CASSYAGGIEQYF.